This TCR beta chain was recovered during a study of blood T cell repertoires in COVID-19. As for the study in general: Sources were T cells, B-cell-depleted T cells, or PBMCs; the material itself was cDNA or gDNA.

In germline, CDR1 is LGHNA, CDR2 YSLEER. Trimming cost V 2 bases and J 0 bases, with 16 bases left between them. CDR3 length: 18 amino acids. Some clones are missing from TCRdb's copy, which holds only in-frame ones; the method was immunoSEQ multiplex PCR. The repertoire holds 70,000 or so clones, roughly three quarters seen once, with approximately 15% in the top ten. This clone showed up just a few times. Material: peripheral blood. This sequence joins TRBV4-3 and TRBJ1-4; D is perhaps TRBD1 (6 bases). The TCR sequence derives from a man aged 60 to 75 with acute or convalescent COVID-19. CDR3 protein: CASSQLRGAFATNEKLFF. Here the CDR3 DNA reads TGCGCCAGCAGCCAACTCCGGGGGGCCTTTGCAACTAATGAAAAACTGTTTTTT.